The present T cell receptor beta chain was sequenced within a study of blood T cell repertoires in COVID-19. Overall study: Material from acute and convalescent COVID-19 was sourced from the United States, Italy and Spain. From T cells, B-cell-depleted T cells, or PBMCs came the material, which was cDNA or gDNA.

Per germline, CDR1 MGHDK and CDR2 SYGVNS. Trimming stripped 4 bases from V and 7 bases from J, with 17 bases between. The length of the CDR3 is 16 residues. Authors' methods: Nucleated cell counts were estimated from reference gene primer amplification. Assay: immunoSEQ multiplex PCR; the TCRdb copy retains only in-frame clones and omits some. That table supplies the V and J calls and clone size; D and trimming were determined from the DNA. The repertoire includes 35,000 to 55,000 clones, more than 70% of them detected once, and around an eighth sits in the top ten. The table lists this clone with a few counts.

Sequenced input: peripheral blood. The J gene is TRBJ1-6, the V gene TRBV25-1; D gene ambiguous. The sequence derives from a human donor in a cohort sampled during active COVID-19. The CDR3, as DNA: TGTGCCAGCAGTGCAGACAAAACAGTTTCAAATTCACCCCTCCACTTT. Its protein is CASSADKTVSNSPLHF.